The 14 T cell receptor beta chains given below trace back to one sample, sequenced in a study of molecular identifiers for immune sequencing clone quantification. TCRdb re-derived calls from the PCR reads in MiXCR, one entry per CDR3 protein. The sample comprises 400,000 to 600,000 distinct CDR3 sequences, 20% to 25% of which are singletons, and about 0.84% rests with the top ten. Source material: naive CD8+ T cells from blood, with Jurkat cell RNA spiked in. Subset meaning: FACS-sorted CD8+CD4-CCR7+CD45RA+ naive T cells. Every receptor here comes from a human donor in good health. Some libraries in this study had Jurkat cell RNA spiked in.

In its sample, this clonotype was seen many times. The gene calls are TRBV21-1 and TRBJ2-4. TRBV21-1 represents a pseudogene. The CDR3 sequence is 11 residues long. As DNA, the CDR3 is TGTGCCAGAGATCGGGAAAACATTCAGTACTTC. Translation gives CARDRENIQYF.

This clonotype was seen only a few times. The J gene is TRBJ2-1, the V gene TRBV9, with 9 positions matching TRBD1. Germline trimming cut 0 bases from V and 9 bases from J; bases unmatched to any gene: 7. The CDR3 sequence is 15 residues long. Germline V gene data show CDR1 as SGDLS and CDR2 as YYNGEE. The CDR3 coding sequence is TGTGCCAGCAGCGTAGGGGGACAGGGCGCGAGTGAGCAGTTCTTC. Its protein is CASSVGGQGASEQFF.

Points on this clonotype: This clone may be a read error of a much larger clone one base away. J is TRBJ2-1 and V is TRBV28; unclear D gene. The CDR3 covers 14 residues. CDR1 MDHEN and CDR2 SYDVKM come from the germline V gene. The CDR3: CACRPGVAYNEQFF. CDR3 DNA: TGTGCCTGCAGGCCTGGAGTTGCCTACAATGAGCAGTTCTTC. Supplemented by reference TRBV28 and TRBJ2-1, the full variable domain reads DVKVTQSSRYLVKRTGEKVFLECVQDMDHENMFWYRQDPGLGLRLIYFSYDVKMKEKGDIPEGYSVSREKKERFSLILESASTNQTSMYLCACRPGVAYNEQFFGPGTRLTVL.

The chain carries TRBV5-3 and TRBJ1-4; 7 bases are shared with TRBD1. TRBV5-3 is marked as an open reading frame, function uncertain. Trimming removed 8 bases from V and 6 bases from J; junction bases left unmatched: 10. This CDR3 has 14 residues. The CDR3 DNA reads as TGTGCCAGCAGCCCGGACAGGCGTGATGAAAAACTGTTTTTT. It translates to CASSPDRRDEKLFF.

This clonotype was observed a few times. The CDR3 DNA sequence: TGTGCCAGCAGCCAAGGGGCAGGGGGCCACGAGCAGTACTTC. It specifies CASSQGAGGHEQYF. This chain uses TRBV16 with TRBJ2-7, with TRBD1 matching 8 bases. There are 14 residues in the CDR3. J lost 5 bases, V lost 2 bases, and 5 bases had no gene match. The V gene's germline CDR1 is KGHSY and CDR2 FQNENV.

CDR3 DNA: TGTGCCAGCAGTTCTGAGACAGGCTATGGCTACACCTTC. Translated, it gives CASSSETGYGYTF. The chain is built from TRBV6-6 and TRBJ1-2; tentative D call: TRBD1 (6 bases). The CDR3 spans 13 residues. The V end was cut by 4 bases, the J end by 4 bases, with 10 bases between. Germline loops: CDR1 MNHNY, CDR2 SVGAGI (reference sequence).

The rearrangement joins TRBV4-3 to TRBJ2-1; 8 bases align to TRBD1. V was pared by 4 bases and J by 2 bases, with 4 bases of the junction left unmatched. The CDR3 loop spans 15 amino acids. Germline V gene lookup returns CDR1 LGHNA and CDR2 YSLEER. The DNA for the CDR3 is TGCGCCAGCAGCCGAGACAGGGGACCCTACAATGAGCAGTTCTTC. Translated: CASSRDRGPYNEQFF.

As to this clonotype: This may be a read error: a much more frequent sequence differs by one nucleotide. The rearrangement joins TRBV15 to TRBJ2-7, with a tentative D call TRBD1 (5 bases). The CDR3 length is 13 residues. The germline CDR1 and CDR2 sequences are LNHNV and YYDKDF (reference sequence). The CDR3 nucleotides read TGTGCCACCAGCGGACACAGGACCTACGAGCAGTGCTTC. Its translation is CATSGHRTYEQCF.

At least ten counts were recorded for this clonotype. V and J are TRBV7-2 and TRBJ2-7, with D tentatively TRBD1 (6 bases). Trimming pared 3 bases from V and 3 bases from J, leaving 18 bases between. The CDR3 extends over 16 amino acids. Per the germline V gene, CDR1 is SGHTA and CDR2 is FQGNSA. The CDR3 DNA is TGTGCCAGCAGCTTGGGACCACGGGGCAGGGGCTACGAGCAGTACTTC. Its protein product is CASSLGPRGRGYEQYF.

Only a few counts were recorded for this clonotype. This chain uses TRBV20-1 with TRBJ2-1; TRBD1 agrees at 9 bases. CDR1 and CDR2 (germline): DFQATT, SNEGSKA (reference sequence). The CDR3 totals 16 residues. The V and J ends lost 0 bases and 4 bases, in that order; junction bases with no gene match: 7. CDR3 amino acids: CSAREAGTGLYNEQFF. DNA for the CDR3: TGCAGTGCTAGAGAGGCGGGGACAGGGCTTTACAATGAGCAGTTCTTC.

This clonotype was seen a few times. The V and J genes are TRBV4-3 and TRBJ2-3, with D possibly matching TRBD2 (6 bases). CDR1 and CDR2 from the germline V gene are LGHNA and YSLEER. There are 18 residues in the CDR3. Trimming cost V 0 bases and J 2 bases, with 18 bases left between them. CDR3 in amino acids: CASSQDLLDYRNTDTQYF. CDR3 in DNA: TGCGCCAGCAGCCAAGATTTACTGGACTACCGTAACACAGATACGCAGTATTTT.

The table lists this clonotype with many counts. The rearrangement uses TRBV23-1 and TRBJ2-3, with 10 bases lining up with TRBD1. TRBV23-1 is treated as an ORF (open reading frame) with a function not yet certain. V gave up 4 bases and J gave up 1 base; unmatched junction bases: 11. The CDR3 runs 18 residues. The CDR3 is CASSRQPRQGAGTDTQYF. CDR3 nucleotides: TGCGCCAGCAGTCGCCAACCGAGACAGGGGGCCGGCACAGATACGCAGTATTTT.

Regarding this clonotype: Since a far larger clone is one base different, this is likely a read error. This chain joins TRBV5-6 and TRBJ1-1, with 8 positions matching TRBD1. Germline assignment: CDR1 SGHDT and CDR2 YYEEEE. The CDR3 is 14 amino acids. The CDR3 region is CASSLDRGGTGAFF. CDR3 DNA sequence: TGTGCCAGCAGCTTGGACAGGGGGGGGACTGGAGCTTTCTTT.

In its sample, this clonotype was seen many times. The V and J genes are TRBV6-6 and TRBJ2-3; D is uncertain. The ends were cut back, 2 bases at V and 0 bases at J, with 6 bases in the middle. The CDR3 covers 14 residues. CDR1 and CDR2 (germline): MNHNY, SVGAGI (reference sequence). The CDR3 protein is CASSYPDSTDTQYF. The CDR3 nucleotides read TGTGCCAGCAGTTACCCGGACAGCACAGATACGCAGTATTTT.